The 21 T cell receptor beta chains below all came from one sample that was sequenced in a study of CD8 T cells in Susac syndrome (dated by TCRdb to the late 2010s). Library generation was performed with the immunoSEQ multiplex PCR assay. RNA was extracted using the RNeasy kit, and roughly 0.5 to 1 microgram was reverse transcribed with random hexamers. Using fastp trimming at Q25 and MiXCR clonotype assembly, TCRdb reanalyzed the public sequencing data and kept in-frame beta chains. A single entry per CDR3 protein holds the most common genes and DNA from its merged rows. The sample contains a few hundred thousand distinct CDR3 sequences, roughly 96% of them found a single time. Roughly 0.1% of the sample rests with the top ten. Source material: CD4+ T cells from PBMCs. These receptor sequences come from a human donor with multiple sclerosis.

The rearrangement uses TRBV24-1 and TRBJ1-5; D is uncertain. V was clipped by 3 bases and J by 5 bases, with 16 bases between them. The CDR3 has 16 residues. CDR1 is KGHDR and CDR2 is SFDVKD in the germline V gene. CDR3: CATSDPRGRRHQPQHF. Written as DNA, the CDR3 is TGTGCCACCAGTGATCCTCGCGGGAGACGGCATCAGCCCCAGCATTTT.

The chain uses TRBV20-1 and TRBJ1-5; D is possibly TRBD1 (6 bases). With 6 bases removed from V and 4 bases from J, the gap between germline ends came to 19 bases. From germline, CDR1 is DFQATT and CDR2 SNEGSKA (reference sequence). The CDR3 is made up of 15 amino acids. The CDR3 DNA sequence: TGCAGTGCCTTTATAAGGGACACACCTAATCAGCCCCAGCATTTT. It codes for CSAFIRDTPNQPQHF.

V is TRBV29-1 and J is TRBJ1-2; no reliable D call. This CDR3 comprises 12 residues. The V gene lost 2 bases and the J gene lost 8 bases, with 12 bases spanning the gap. The V gene's germline CDR1 is SQVTM and CDR2 ANQGSEA. CDR3 residues: CSVENPGSGYTF. The CDR3 DNA reads as TGCAGCGTTGAAAACCCGGGCTCCGGCTACACCTTC.

The rearrangement uses TRBV15 and TRBJ2-7; D not certain. Germline-derived CDR1 and CDR2 are LNHNV and YYDKDF (reference sequence). V was clipped by 0 bases and J by 4 bases, with 13 bases between them. The CDR3 loop spans 15 amino acids. The CDR3 DNA sequence: TGTGCCACCAGCAGAGAACGATCTGGCTGGTACGAGCAGTACTTC. This sequence encodes CATSRERSGWYEQYF. Full variable domain (remainder filled in from reference TRBV15 and TRBJ2-7): DAMVIQNPRYQVTQFGKPVTLSCSQTLNHNVMYWYQQKSSQAPKLLFHYYDKDFNNEADTPDNFQSRRPNTSFCFLDIRSPGLGDTAMYLCATSRERSGWYEQYFGPGTRLTVT.

The J gene is TRBJ1-2, the V gene TRBV12-3 or TRBV12-4, with a possible D match to TRBD1 (6 bases). V gave up 8 bases and J gave up 4 bases, with 11 bases separating them. The CDR3 consists of 12 residues. DNA of the CDR3: TGTGCCAGCGAAGGACAGAGCTATGGCTACACCTTC. Protein: CASEGQSYGYTF.

The chain employs TRBV5-6 and TRBJ2-1, with TRBD2 identical over 8 bases. Per germline, CDR1 SGHDT and CDR2 YYEEEE. Trimming at V came to 4 bases and at J to 7 bases, leaving 13 bases not matched to a gene. The CDR3 has 16 residues. CDR3 DNA sequence: TGTGCCAGCAGCCCGGTGGGTCGGGAGGGAGAAAATGAGCAGTTCTTC. It translates to CASSPVGREGENEQFF.

The chain combines TRBV3-1 with TRBJ2-1; D perhaps matches TRBD1 (5 bases). The V gene's germline CDR1 is LGHDT and CDR2 YNNKEL (reference sequence). CDR3 length: 14 residues. The V gene lost 3 bases and the J gene lost 5 bases, with 11 bases spanning the gap. The CDR3 DNA reads as TGTGCCAGCAGCCACCCCTTCAGGGACAATGAGCAGTTCTTC. This encodes CASSHPFRDNEQFF.

The V and J genes are TRBV20-1 and TRBJ2-1, with 9 bases identical to TRBD1. V dropped 7 bases and J dropped 4; count of bases not matched to a gene: 8. CDR3 length: 14 amino acids. Germline V gene lookup returns CDR1 DFQATT and CDR2 SNEGSKA (reference sequence). Here the CDR3 reads CSVPGQGLYNEQFF. The CDR3 DNA follows: TGCAGTGTTCCGGGACAGGGTTTATACAATGAGCAGTTCTTC.

A single count supports this clonotype. A read error may account for a junction end that differs from germline. The chain couples TRBV20-1 to TRBJ2-5; D not resolved. Per the germline V gene, CDR1 is DFQATT and CDR2 is SNEGSKA (reference sequence). The CDR3 has 8 amino acids. The CDR3 DNA reads as TGCAGTGCTCCTGACGGAAACTTC. Encoded protein: CSAPDGNF.

The chain couples TRBV12-3 or TRBV12-4 to TRBJ2-5, with TRBD1 identical over 8 bases. V was pared by 5 bases and J by 5 bases, with 10 bases of the junction left unmatched. The CDR3 totals 15 residues. In DNA, the CDR3 is TGTGCCAGCAGTCGTGATCAGGGGGCTGGTGAGACCCAGTACTTC. Translation: CASSRDQGAGETQYF.

V usage is TRBV7-2 and J usage is TRBJ2-1; 9 positions match TRBD2. J lost 4 bases, V lost 0 bases, and 4 bases had no gene match. The CDR3 runs 16 residues. CDR1 SGHTA and CDR2 FQGNSA come from the germline V gene. CDR3 in DNA: TGTGCCAGCAGCTTAGCTAGCGGGAGATCTTACAATGAGCAGTTCTTC. This translates into CASSLASGRSYNEQFF. The entire variable domain, with the rest obtained from reference TRBV7-2 and TRBJ2-1, is as follows: GAGVSQSPSNKVTEKGKDVELRCDPISGHTALYWYRQSLGQGLEFLIYFQGNSAPDKSGLPSDRFSAERTGGSVSTLTIQRTQQEDSAVYLCASSLASGRSYNEQFFGPGTRLTVL.

This clonotype is a singleton in its sample. The chain couples TRBV5-1 to TRBJ1-1; D might be TRBD1 (6 bases). Trimming cost V 4 bases and J 1 base, with 14 bases left between them. CDR3 size: 15 residues. Germline assignment: CDR1 SGHRS and CDR2 YFSETQ. CDR3 bases: TGCGCCAGCAGCCCTCAACAGGGAAGGAACACTGAAGCTTTCTTT. Amino acids: CASSPQQGRNTEAFF. Full variable domain (rest looked up from reference TRBV5-1 and TRBJ1-1): KAGVTQTPRYLIKTRGQQVTLSCSPISGHRSVSWYQQTPGQGLQFLFEYFSETQRNKGNFPGRFSGRQFSNSRSEMNVSTLELGDSALYLCASSPQQGRNTEAFFGQGTRLTVV.

This clonotype was seen just once. The rearrangement uses TRBV28 and TRBJ2-5; the match to TRBD2 covers 15 bases. This CDR3 is built from 15 residues. V was pared by 6 bases and J by 5 bases, with 4 bases of the junction left unmatched. Germline V gene sequence: CDR1 MDHEN, CDR2 SYDVKM. The CDR3 here is CASRRTSGRGETQYF. CDR3 in DNA: TGTGCCAGCAGGAGGACTAGCGGGAGGGGCGAGACCCAGTACTTC.

The chain recombines TRBV6-6 with TRBJ2-7; possible D gene TRBD2, 6 bases. Germline V lookup: CDR1 MNHNY, CDR2 SVGAGI (reference sequence). The CDR3 has 13 residues. V was shortened by 2 bases and J by 4 bases, with 9 bases between the two germline ends. CDR3 nucleotide sequence: TGTGCCAGCAGTTACCCCGGAGGGTACGAGCAGTACTTC. The encoded protein is CASSYPGGYEQYF.

The chain joins TRBV10-3 to TRBJ2-5; tentatively, D is TRBD2 (6 bases). V was shortened by 4 bases and J by 5 bases, with 11 bases between the two germline ends. CDR3 length: 13 amino acids. The germline V gene has CDR1 ENHRY and CDR2 SYGVKD. CDR3 loop: CAISGLGAETQYF. The CDR3 DNA sequence: TGTGCCATCAGTGGACTAGGGGCGGAGACCCAGTACTTC.

V and J are TRBV30 and TRBJ2-1; TRBD2 matches 9 bases. CDR3 length: 11 amino acids. Germline CDR1 is GTSNPN and CDR2 is SVGIG (reference sequence). The junction had 4 bases not matched to a gene; V was cut back by 4 bases and J by 12 bases. The CDR3 nucleotides read TGTGCCTGGACTAGCGGGAAAGTGCAGTTCTTC. Translation: CAWTSGKVQFF.

This chain uses TRBV6-6 with TRBJ2-7; 7 nucleotides match TRBD2. The CDR3 has 14 residues. Trimming took 7 bases from V and 2 from J; bases not matched to a gene: 8. Germline-derived CDR1 and CDR2 are MNHNY and SVGAGI (reference sequence). The CDR3 DNA sequence: TGTGCCAGCACTAGAGACGGGGGGACCTACGAGCAGTACTTC. It translates to CASTRDGGTYEQYF.

This clonotype was seen only once. V is TRBV29-1 and J is TRBJ1-1, with D tentatively TRBD1 (6 bases). Germline-derived CDR1 and CDR2 are SQVTM and ANQGSEA. The CDR3 consists of 11 residues. Trimming took 5 bases from V and 4 from J, leaving 8 bases between them. The CDR3 spells CSVLRGTEAFF. CDR3 DNA: TGCAGCGTTCTCAGGGGCACTGAAGCTTTCTTT. Based on the CDR3 plus reference TRBV29-1 and TRBJ1-1, the full variable domain is SAVISQKPSRDICQRGTSLTIQCQVDSQVTMMFWYRQQPGQSLTLIATANQGSEATYESGFVIDKFPISRPNLTFSTLTVSNMSPEDSSIYLCSVLRGTEAFFGQGTRLTVV.

The chain has TRBV7-3 and TRBJ1-6; no firm D call. The length of the CDR3 is 15 residues. V dropped 0 bases and J dropped 10 bases, with 13 bases sitting between them. Germline V gives CDR1 SGHTA, CDR2 FQGTGA. The CDR3 reads CASSLTGRSNSPLHF. The CDR3 nucleotides are TGTGCCAGCAGCTTAACCGGCAGAAGCAACTCACCCCTCCACTTT.

The genes are TRBV18 and TRBJ1-2; D may be TRBD1 (5 bases). The V gene lost 3 bases and the J gene lost 2 bases, with 13 bases spanning the gap. This CDR3 contains 15 residues. Looked up from germline, CDR1 is KGHSH and CDR2 is LQKENI. The CDR3 DNA reads as TGTGCCAGCTCACCGAGCGGGGACCCGAACTATGGCTACACCTTC. Protein: CASSPSGDPNYGYTF.

V gene TRBV20-1 combines with J gene TRBJ2-1, with D maybe TRBD1 (6 bases). Trimming cost V 5 bases and J 1 base, with 21 bases left between them. This CDR3 is built from 17 residues. The V gene's germline CDR1 is DFQATT and CDR2 SNEGSKA (reference sequence). In nucleotides, the CDR3 is TGCAGTGCTCCCCCGCTGGGGGCGACGCTATCCTACAATGAGCAGTTCTTC. It encodes CSAPPLGATLSYNEQFF.